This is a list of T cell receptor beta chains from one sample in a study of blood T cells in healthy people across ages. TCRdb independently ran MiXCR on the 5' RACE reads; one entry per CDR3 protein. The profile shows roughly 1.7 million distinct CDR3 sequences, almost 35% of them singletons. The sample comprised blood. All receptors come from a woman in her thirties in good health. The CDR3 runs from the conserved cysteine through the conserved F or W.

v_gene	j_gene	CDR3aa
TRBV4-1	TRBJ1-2	CASSQDITGDYGYTF
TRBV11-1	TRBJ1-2	CASSSTSANYGYTF
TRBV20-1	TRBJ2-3	CSASLGLAGTDTQYF
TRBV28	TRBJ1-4	CASSLGQGLRARKLFF
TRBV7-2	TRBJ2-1	CASSSRTLRASYNKQFF
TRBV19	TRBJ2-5	CASSIPSVETQYF
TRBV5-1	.	CASSLEPGSLLPYEQYF
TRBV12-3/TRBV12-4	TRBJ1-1	CASERGSAEAFF
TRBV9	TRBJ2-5	CASSVGGGGHQETQYF
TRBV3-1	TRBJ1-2	CASSQERSSYTF
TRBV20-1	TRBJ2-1	CSARDSPQREVVPSYNEQFF
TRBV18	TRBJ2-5	CASSPRRTLMLDPQETQYF
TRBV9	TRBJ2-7	CASSPTTGDQGEQYF
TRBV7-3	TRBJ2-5	CASSFGAYNEQYF
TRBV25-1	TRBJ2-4	CASSESGGPNIQYF
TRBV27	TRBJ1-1	CASSLIVGNTEAFF
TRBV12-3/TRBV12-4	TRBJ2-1	CASVVGGANEQFF
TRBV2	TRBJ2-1	CASMASGLSGRVYEQFF
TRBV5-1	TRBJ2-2	CASSLALRGKETGELFF
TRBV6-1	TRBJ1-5	CASWTGYSNQPQHF
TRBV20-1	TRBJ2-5	CSARLVGTNSGETQYF
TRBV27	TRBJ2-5	CASKPSGWRGQETQYF
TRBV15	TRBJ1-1	CATSRDRRTSLNTEAFF
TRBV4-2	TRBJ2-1	CASSQDLEGPAVTYNEQFF
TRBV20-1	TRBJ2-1	CSARDLASGSFNEQFF
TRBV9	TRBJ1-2	CASSVDPRAPRGNYGYTF
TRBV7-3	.	CASSLSSGIYNEQYF
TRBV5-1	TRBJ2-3	CACSIETPTDTQYF
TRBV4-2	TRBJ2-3	CASSQDKSDTGTQYF
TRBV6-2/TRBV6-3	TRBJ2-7	CASSYSMPLIAGNEQYF
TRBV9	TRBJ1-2	CASSATPPDSGYTF
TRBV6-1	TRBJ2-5	CASSESPPGLARETQYF
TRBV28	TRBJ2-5	CASRGGLETQYF
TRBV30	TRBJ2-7	CAWSGPYEQYF
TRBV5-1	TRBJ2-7	CASSLERGASVYF
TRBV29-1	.	CSVGESRGPYNEQYF
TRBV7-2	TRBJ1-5	CASSLDPPRVNQPQHF
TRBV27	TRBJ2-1	CASSFLGRNEQFF
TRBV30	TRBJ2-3	CAWSFGLAGGTDTQYF
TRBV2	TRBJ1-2	CASSEGPRTGYGYTF
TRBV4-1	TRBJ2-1	CASSTIAGEYNEQFF
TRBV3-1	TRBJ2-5	CASSQNVGVGETQYF